The 9 T cell receptor beta chains in this list originate from one sample, sequenced in a study of early T cells in non-severe SARS-CoV-2 infection. In TCRdb, the 5' RACE reads were re-called with MiXCR into one record per CDR3 protein. The sample has roughly 28,000 distinct CDR3 sequences; more than 4% are singletons. Sample: whole blood. These receptors were obtained from an adult who was a healthcare worker with PCR-confirmed SARS-CoV-2 infection or an uninfected control (not recorded which).

This clonotype turned up a few times. The chain joins TRBV6-2 or TRBV6-3 to TRBJ2-1; TRBD2 agrees at 11 bases. V shed 1 base and J 9 bases; nucleotides not matched to a gene: 8. The CDR3 has 16 residues. CDR1 and CDR2 (germline): MNHEY, SVGEGT. DNA for the CDR3: TGTGCCAGCAGTTACTTACTAGCGGGGGAGGGTATTGAGCAGTTCTTC. Protein: CASSYLLAGEGIEQFF.

This clonotype occurred many times. The CDR3 is CASSPPGQVDTQYF. CDR3 DNA: TGTGCCAGCAGTCCGCCGGGACAGGTGGATACGCAGTATTTT. V usage is TRBV12-3 or TRBV12-4 and J usage is TRBJ2-3; 8 nucleotides match TRBD1. The CDR3 contains 14 residues. J lost 6 bases, V lost 5 bases, and 7 bases had no gene match.

This clonotype was counted ten times or more. V usage is TRBV5-1 and J usage is TRBJ1-1; 7 bases are shared with TRBD1. The CDR3 runs to 15 residues. The V gene end was trimmed by 4 bases and the J gene end by 2 bases; junction bases not matched to a gene: 8. Germline V gene data show CDR1 as SGHRS and CDR2 as YFSETQ. The CDR3 loop reads CASSQRTGVNTEAFF. CDR3 in DNA: TGCGCCAGCAGCCAACGGACAGGAGTTAACACTGAAGCTTTCTTT.

This clonotype was found a few times. V is TRBV28 and J is TRBJ1-3; TRBD1 agrees at 7 bases. The CDR3 totals 18 residues. J lost 2 bases, V lost 11 bases, and 21 bases had no gene match. Germline-derived CDR1 and CDR2 are MDHEN and SYDVKM. CDR3 nucleotides: TGTGCCGGATCCCAACCAACAGGGGAGGTCAAGGCTGGAAACACCATATATTTT. This gives the protein CAGSQPTGEVKAGNTIYF. Using reference TRBV28 and TRBJ1-3 for the parts outside the CDR3, the full variable domain is DVKVTQSSRYLVKRTGEKVFLECVQDMDHENMFWYRQDPGLGLRLIYFSYDVKMKEKGDIPEGYSVSREKKERFSLILESASTNQTSMYLCAGSQPTGEVKAGNTIYFGEGSWLTVV.

This clonotype occurred a few times. The chain recombines TRBV7-2 with TRBJ1-2; D remains unclear. V gave up 1 base and J gave up 8 bases, with 17 bases separating them. Germline lookup yields CDR1 SGHTA and CDR2 FQGNSA. This CDR3 contains 15 residues. The CDR3 DNA reads as TGTGCCAGCAGCTTAGTAGGTGCGGCTTCCCGGGGCTACACCTTC. Its translation: CASSLVGAASRGYTF. The full variable domain, its missing parts supplied by reference TRBV7-2 and TRBJ1-2, is GAGVSQSPSNKVTEKGKDVELRCDPISGHTALYWYRQSLGQGLEFLIYFQGNSAPDKSGLPSDRFSAERTGGSVSTLTIQRTQQEDSAVYLCASSLVGAASRGYTFGSGTRLTVV.

The chain uses TRBV11-2 and TRBJ2-5; no reliable D call. Per the germline V gene, CDR1 is SGHAT and CDR2 is FQNNGV. V was pared by 5 bases and J by 2 bases, with 18 bases between. CDR3 length: 16 residues. The CDR3 DNA reads TGTGCCAGCAGCCCCCGCGGTAAGATGGAACAAGAGACCCAGTACTTC. It yields the protein CASSPRGKMEQETQYF. Filled out from reference TRBV11-2 and TRBJ2-5, the complete variable domain reads EAGVAQSPRYKIIEKRQSVAFWCNPISGHATLYWYQQILGQGPKLLIQFQNNGVVDDSQLPKDRFSAERLKGVDSTLKIQPAKLEDSAVYLCASSPRGKMEQETQYFGPGTRLLVL.

The V and J genes are TRBV13 and TRBJ2-7, with D uncertain. The CDR3 length is 14 residues. CDR1 is PRHDT and CDR2 is FYEKMQ in the germline V gene (reference sequence). Deletions cut 1 base from V and 0 bases from J, with 7 bases between. The CDR3 coding sequence is TGTGCCAGCAGCTTAGTCGATACCTCCTACGAGCAGTACTTC. The encoded protein is CASSLVDTSYEQYF. Full variable domain (remainder filled in from reference TRBV13 and TRBJ2-7): AAGVIQSPRHLIKEKRETATLKCYPIPRHDTVYWYQQGPGQDPQFLISFYEKMQSDKGSIPDRFSAQQFSDYHSELNMSSLELGDSALYFCASSLVDTSYEQYFGPGTRLTVT.

This clonotype came up many times. The chain couples TRBV29-1 to TRBJ1-2, with D unclear. The germline V gene encodes CDR1 SQVTM and CDR2 ANQGSEA. The CDR3 extends over 14 amino acids. V was trimmed by 5 bases and J by 4 bases, leaving 17 bases between them. In DNA, the CDR3 is TGCAGCGTTACAGACCCGAATAGCGGCTATGGCTACACCTTC. This sequence encodes CSVTDPNSGYGYTF.

The rearrangement links TRBV4-1 to TRBJ2-7, with D unclear. Trimming left V 0 bases short and J 4 bases short, with 16 bases between. The CDR3 runs 16 residues. The V gene's germline CDR1 is MGHRA and CDR2 YSYEKL. The CDR3 protein is CASSQDIHPYLYEQYF. The CDR3 bases are TGCGCCAGCAGCCAAGATATCCACCCGTATTTGTACGAGCAGTACTTC.